This T cell receptor beta chain was identified during a study of cytomegalovirus exposure and HLA in healthy donors. Study-wide background: An earlier analysis identified 110 million or so unique TCR beta sequences in about 170 million T cells. Unique TCRs from HLA-typed donors, about 85 million of them, were held in an early data release. Study-wide findings and caveats: Later work found that TCR association rates differed between HLA loci; DRB1 had the most and HLA-C the fewest. Usually a TCR sequence was rare, but some public TCRs were found in many donors.

PCR employed 60 Vbeta and 13 Jbeta primers. Sequencing used immunoSEQ multiplex PCR; TCRdb keeps in-frame clones, though not all of them. The sample carries some 100,000 clones, around three quarters recorded once. With V trimmed by 9 bases and J by 0 bases, 6 bases remained unmatched. This CDR3 has 15 residues. Germline lookup yields CDR1 WNHNN and CDR2 SYGVQD (reference sequence). In the case of this clone: Its specificity is unknown.

The clonotype comes from a male donor in good health and CMV-seropositive. V usage is TRBV10-1 and J usage is TRBJ1-4; the match to TRBD1 covers 8 bases. Sequences were obtained from PBMCs. CDR3 residues: CASSRGQATNEKLFF. CDR3 sequence (DNA): TGCGCCAGTTCCAGGGGGCAAGCAACTAATGAAAAACTGTTTTTT.